The 15 T cell receptor beta chains reported below all come from one sample, sequenced in a study of shared clonotypes between healthy human individuals. TCRdb's table, derived via immunoSEQ multiplex PCR, lists solely in-frame clones and lacks some. This table has fewer than 1.4 million clones, 70% to 80% appearing once. Sequenced sample: memory CD4+ T cells from PBMCs. Subset noted: CD45RA-negative fraction. The receptors shown here come from a man aged 18 to 29 in good health. Some clones in this sample may be carry-over from other donors' samples.

This clone was observed a few times. The chain recombines TRBV10-3 with TRBJ1-1; 9 nucleotides agree with TRBD1. This CDR3 is built from 12 residues. Germline loops: CDR1 ENHRY, CDR2 SYGVKD. V dropped 10 bases and J dropped 8; count of bases not matched to a gene: 8. The CDR3 region is CATRDRDLEAFF. CDR3 DNA: TGTGCCACCCGGGACAGGGATCTAGAAGCTTTCTTT.

A remark on this clone: In the same sample, other DNA sequences code for this CDR3. The chain couples TRBV28 to TRBJ2-6; D remains unclear. The CDR3 is 15 amino acids. Looked up from germline, CDR1 is MDHEN and CDR2 is SYDVKM. Trimming removed 2 bases at V and 0 bases at J, with 5 bases between. This CDR3 reads CASSLISSGANVLTF. The CDR3 nucleotides are TGTGCCAGCAGTTTAATTTCCTCTGGGGCCAACGTCCTGACTTTC.

V and J are TRBV10-1 and TRBJ2-6, with D uncertain. V lost 4 bases, J lost 4 bases, and 20 bases lay in between. There are 18 residues in the CDR3. CDR1 and CDR2 from the germline V gene are WNHNN and SYGVQD (reference sequence). CDR3 region: CASSATTPSRRGANVLTF. The DNA of the CDR3 is TGCGCCAGCAGTGCGACGACACCTTCCAGGAGAGGGGCCAACGTCCTGACTTTC.

The chain has TRBV7-2 and TRBJ1-4; tentative D call: TRBD1 (5 bases). This CDR3 spans 15 amino acids. With 5 bases removed from V and 6 bases from J, the gap between germline ends came to 16 bases. CDR1 SGHTA and CDR2 FQGNSA come from the germline V gene. The CDR3 region has the DNA TGTGCCAGCAGCGACCGGATGTCGGGGGATGAAAAACTGTTTTTT. This sequence encodes CASSDRMSGDEKLFF.

The J gene is TRBJ2-1, the V gene TRBV7-9; D might be TRBD2 (6 bases). The germline gives CDR1 SEHNR, CDR2 FQNEAQ (reference sequence). The CDR3 runs to 15 residues. V lost 3 bases to trimming and J lost 1 base, with 10 bases between them. CDR3 region: CASSFVSGSYNEQFF. The CDR3 region has the DNA TGTGCCAGCAGCTTTGTTAGCGGTTCCTACAATGAGCAGTTCTTC.

V and J are TRBV30 and TRBJ1-1; D call uncertain. V lost 0 bases to trimming and J lost 13 bases, with 12 bases between them. CDR1 is GTSNPN, CDR2 SVGIG, per germline (reference sequence). CDR3 length: 11 amino acids. The CDR3 loop reads CAWSVLTGFFF. In DNA, the CDR3 is TGTGCCTGGAGTGTACTGACCGGTTTTTTCTTT.

V is TRBV11-2 and J is TRBJ2-1; D may match TRBD1 or TRBD2 (5 bases each). Between the trimmed V and J ends, which lost 5 bases and 9 bases, there was a span of 17 bases. Looked up from germline, CDR1 is SGHAT and CDR2 is FQNNGV. The CDR3 has 14 residues. The CDR3 protein is CASSTYSGGSEQFF. As DNA, the CDR3 is TGTGCCAGCAGCACTTACTCTGGGGGATCTGAGCAGTTCTTC. Filled out from reference TRBV11-2 and TRBJ2-1, the complete variable domain reads EAGVAQSPRYKIIEKRQSVAFWCNPISGHATLYWYQQILGQGPKLLIQFQNNGVVDDSQLPKDRFSAERLKGVDSTLKIQPAKLEDSAVYLCASSTYSGGSEQFFGPGTRLTVL.

This chain joins TRBV27 and TRBJ2-1; a possible D gene is TRBD2 (5 bases). CDR1 is MNHEY and CDR2 is SMNVEV in the germline V gene (reference sequence). The CDR3 has 13 residues. V was cut by 3 bases and J by 8 bases, with 11 bases left in between. CDR3 DNA sequence: TGTGCCAGCAGTTTGAGAGGGCTCGATGAGCAGTTCTTC. It codes for CASSLRGLDEQFF.

The chain joins TRBV5-1 to TRBJ2-5, with 14 bases aligning to TRBD2. CDR3 length: 20 residues. Losses at the gene ends were 1 base for V and 2 bases for J; bases not matched to a gene: 13. From germline, CDR1 is SGHRS and CDR2 YFSETQ. The CDR3 nucleotides read TGCGCCAGCAGCTTGTTGGTGACTAGCGGGAGGGCCGAGTTGCAAGAGACCCAGTACTTC. It encodes CASSLLVTSGRAELQETQYF.

The rearrangement joins TRBV18 to TRBJ2-7; a weak D match, TRBD1 (6 bases). Trimming removed 1 base from V and 3 bases from J, with 19 bases in between. The CDR3 consists of 17 residues. Per germline, CDR1 KGHSH and CDR2 LQKENI. The CDR3 is CASSPLPPGQGRYEQYF. As DNA, the CDR3 is TGTGCCAGCTCACCACTGCCCCCGGGACAAGGCCGCTACGAGCAGTACTTC.

This clone was seen once. This chain connects TRBV4-2 to TRBJ2-7, with 9 bases that match TRBD2. CDR1 and CDR2 (germline): LGHNA, YNFKEQ. Trimming took 0 bases from V and 3 from J; bases not matched to a gene: 3. CDR3 length: 15 residues. CDR3 residues: CASSQDTSGLYEQYF. CDR3 DNA: TGTGCCAGCAGCCAAGATACTAGCGGGCTCTACGAGCAGTACTTC.

This clone is a singleton in its sample. The V gene is TRBV10-3, the J gene TRBJ1-3; D uncertain. Germline V gives CDR1 ENHRY, CDR2 SYGVKD. V lost 2 bases and J 0 bases, leaving 8 bases between the germline ends. The CDR3 covers 15 residues. For the CDR3, the DNA is TGTGCCATCAGTGAGCGGGTCCTCTCTGGAAACACCATATATTTT. This codes for CAISERVLSGNTIYF.

The genes are TRBV7-3 and TRBJ2-3, with TRBD2 matching over 13 bases. The CDR3 extends over 18 amino acids. CDR1 and CDR2 (germline): SGHTA, FQGTGA. V trimming: 0 bases; J trimming: 1 base; junction bases outside the gene matches: 4. The CDR3 spells CASSLTLLAGGRTDTQYF. The CDR3 nucleotides are TGTGCCAGCAGCTTAACGTTACTAGCGGGGGGGCGCACAGATACGCAGTATTTT. Together with reference TRBV7-3 and TRBJ2-3, the CDR3 gives the full variable domain: GAGVSQTPSNKVTEKGKYVELRCDPISGHTALYWYRQSLGQGPEFLIYFQGTGAADDSGLPNDRFFAVRPEGSVSTLKIQRTERGDSAVYLCASSLTLLAGGRTDTQYFGPGTRLTVL.

The chain links TRBV7-9 to TRBJ1-2; D unresolved. Trimming stripped 1 base from V and 0 bases from J, with 9 bases between. The CDR3 is 15 amino acids. Germline assignment: CDR1 SEHNR and CDR2 FQNEAQ (reference sequence). Here the CDR3 DNA reads TGTGCCAGCAGCTTAGAGGTCGGTGCTAACTATGGCTACACCTTC. Its translation is CASSLEVGANYGYTF.

The chain links TRBV11-3 to TRBJ1-5, with 8 nucleotides matching TRBD1. The V gene end was trimmed by 1 base and the J gene end by 0 bases; junction bases not matched to a gene: 14. Per germline, CDR1 SGHNT and CDR2 YENEEA. This CDR3 is built from 20 residues. The CDR3 protein is CASSLVPLQGQAYSNQPQHF. The CDR3 region has the DNA TGTGCCAGCAGCTTAGTCCCCCTCCAGGGACAGGCATATAGCAATCAGCCCCAGCATTTT.